The 10 T cell receptor beta chains below all came from one sample that was sequenced in a study of immune cell composition in non-small cell lung cancer. The assay was immunoSEQ multiplex PCR, and TCRdb's table has in-frame clones only and misses some. The sample records roughly 4,600 clones, 65% to 75% being singletons. Normal lung was sampled as far from the tumour as possible, at least 3 cm. Sequencing was carried out using non-adjacent lung tissue. The receptor source for this set is a human donor with non-small cell lung cancer.

V usage is TRBV6-1 and J usage is TRBJ2-7; 8 bases agree with TRBD1. Germline CDR1 and CDR2: MNHNS and SASEGT. This CDR3 comprises 14 residues. The J segment lost 6 bases and the V segment lost 3 bases, leaving 7 bases of the junction unmatched. The CDR3 spells CASSEEKQGGEQYF. The CDR3 DNA reads TGTGCCAGCAGTGAGGAGAAACAGGGGGGCGAGCAGTACTTC.

The chain links TRBV5-6 to TRBJ2-3; D perhaps matches TRBD2 (6 bases). The germline V and J ends were trimmed by 0 bases and 4 bases, with 9 bases remaining between them. The CDR3 spans 14 residues. Germline assignment: CDR1 SGHDT and CDR2 YYEEEE. The CDR3, as DNA: TGTGCCAGCAGCTTGGGACTAGTCGCAGATACGCAGTATTTT. Encoded protein: CASSLGLVADTQYF.

The J gene is TRBJ1-1, the V gene TRBV4-1, with D hard to call. There are 14 residues in the CDR3. Germline lookup yields CDR1 MGHRA and CDR2 YSYEKL. V dropped 0 bases and J dropped 4 bases, with 9 bases sitting between them. The CDR3 sequence is CASSQDDGVTEAFF. As DNA, the CDR3 is TGCGCCAGCAGCCAAGATGATGGAGTCACTGAAGCTTTCTTT.

The chain has TRBV7-9 and TRBJ2-3; D unclear. This CDR3 has 12 amino acids. CDR1 SEHNR and CDR2 FQNEAQ come from the germline V gene (reference sequence). V was clipped by 3 bases and J by 5 bases, with 6 bases between them. DNA for the CDR3: TGTGCCAGCAGCTTCCCTGGAGATACGCAGTATTTT. Residues: CASSFPGDTQYF.

The chain employs TRBV6-1 and TRBJ1-5, with 10 nucleotides matching TRBD1. This CDR3 spans 14 amino acids. Germline CDR1 is MNHNS and CDR2 is SASEGT. V was clipped by 9 bases and J by 2 bases; unmatched bases: 4. Written as DNA, the CDR3 is TGTGCCAGTTCCGGGACAGGGGGCAATCAGCCCCAGCATTTT. Translation gives CASSGTGGNQPQHF.

In DNA form, the CDR3 reads TGTGCCTGGGGGGTCACTCCCTACGAGCAGTACTTC. Its translation is CAWGVTPYEQYF. The gene calls are TRBV30 and TRBJ2-7; D gene ambiguous. V lost 5 bases, J lost 2 bases, and 10 bases lay in between. The CDR3 totals 12 residues. The V gene's germline CDR1 is GTSNPN and CDR2 SVGIG (reference sequence).

The chain recombines TRBV6-6 with TRBJ1-2, with D maybe TRBD1 (5 bases). The CDR3 has 13 amino acids. The V and J ends lost 7 bases and 4 bases respectively, with 13 bases between them. The germline gives CDR1 MNHNY, CDR2 SVGAGI (reference sequence). CDR3 residues: CASKGDGSYGYTF. CDR3 nucleotides: TGTGCCAGCAAAGGGGATGGGAGCTATGGCTACACCTTC.

This clone was counted between two and nine times. The chain combines TRBV6-5 with TRBJ1-2; TRBD1 might be the D (5 bases). CDR3 length: 13 amino acids. The germline V and J ends were trimmed by 5 bases and 4 bases, with 11 bases remaining between them. CDR1 and CDR2 from the germline V gene are MNHEY and SVGAGI. The CDR3 is CASSLRDGYGYTF. DNA for the CDR3: TGTGCCAGCAGTCTCCGGGACGGCTATGGCTACACCTTC.

The chain links TRBV29-1 to TRBJ1-1; 7 bases agree with TRBD1. V shed 7 bases, J shed 0 bases, and the junction held 11 bases outside the gene matches. CDR1 is SQVTM and CDR2 is ANQGSEA in the germline V gene. The length of the CDR3 is 15 residues. This chain's CDR3 is CSARGAGGVNTEAFF. CDR3 sequence (DNA): TGCAGCGCCAGAGGGGCAGGGGGGGTGAACACTGAAGCTTTCTTT.

This clone was detected once. In DNA form, the CDR3 reads TGTGCCAGCAGCGGAAGGACAGGGGGCTTGGAATTTGCCGGGGAGCTGTTTTTT. Translating gives CASSGRTGGLEFAGELFF. The rearrangement joins TRBV5-4 to TRBJ2-2, with TRBD1 matching 11 bases. V shed 4 bases and J 6 bases; nucleotides not matched to a gene: 14. The CDR3 has 18 residues. In germline, CDR1 is SGHNT, CDR2 YYREEE (reference sequence).